This is a list of T cell receptor beta chains from one sample in a study of CD4 T cells in relation to SARS-CoV-2 and coronaviruses. The repertoire was sequenced with immunoSEQ multiplex PCR; TCRdb's copy has only in-frame clones and lacks some. The table has about 29,000 clones, around three quarters seen once. These receptors are not linked to any known antigen. Sequenced: CD4+ T cells from PBMCs, cultured in vitro. The source of these receptors is a human donor in good health. CDR3s include the opening cysteine and the closing phenylalanine or tryptophan. Each record gives: D gene, J gene, clone size, V gene, CDR3 protein, CDR3 DNA. D genes are given only for firm matches. The size field is filled for only some rows; it gives once, few, many or a size class.

D: -
J: TRBJ2-5
size: -
V: TRBV7-2
CDR3: CASSLGLEETQYF
DNA: TGTGCCAGCAGCTTAGGGTTGGAAGAGACCCAGTACTTC

D: -
J: TRBJ1-5
size: few
V: TRBV4-3
CDR3: CASSQGLLSNQPQHF
DNA: TGCGCCAGCAGCCAAGGGCTACTGAGCAATCAGCCCCAGCATTTT

D: -
J: TRBJ2-7
size: -
V: TRBV7-9
CDR3: CASSSGSAMVYEQYF
DNA: TGTGCCAGCAGCTCCGGCTCAGCTATGGTCTACGAGCAGTACTTC

D: TRBD2
J: TRBJ2-1
size: -
V: TRBV7-9
CDR3: CASSLDLAGGNEQFF
DNA: TGTGCCAGCAGCTTAGATCTAGCGGGAGGCAATGAGCAGTTCTTC

D: -
J: TRBJ2-5
size: once
V: TRBV9
CDR3: CASSVAEGRIQETQYF
DNA: TGTGCCAGCAGCGTAGCTGAGGGACGAATCCAAGAGACCCAGTACTTC

D: TRBD2
J: TRBJ2-2
size: -
V: TRBV10-3
CDR3: CAITLSAGGNTGELFF
DNA: TGTGCCATCACTCTTTCGGCGGGAGGGAACACCGGGGAGCTGTTTTTT

D: -
J: TRBJ2-1
size: -
V: TRBV30
CDR3: CAWSDVGAEQFF
DNA: TGTGCCTGGAGTGATGTGGGAGCGGAGCAGTTCTTC

D: -
J: TRBJ1-5
size: -
V: TRBV18
CDR3: CASSLEDRNQPQHF
DNA: TGTGCCAGCTCCCTAGAGGACAGAAATCAGCCCCAGCATTTT

D: -
J: TRBJ1-1
size: few
V: TRBV11-2
CDR3: CASSLFAGLNTEAFF
DNA: TGTGCCAGCAGCTTATTTGCCGGATTGAACACTGAAGCTTTCTTT

D: TRBD2
J: TRBJ2-5
size: -
V: TRBV28
CDR3: CASSRSGGPETQYF
DNA: TGTGCCAGCAGTCGTAGCGGGGGGCCGGAGACCCAGTACTTC

D: TRBD1
J: TRBJ1-3
size: few
V: TRBV15
CDR3: CATSRERGGFGNTIYF
DNA: TGTGCCACCAGCAGAGAGCGAGGGGGCTTTGGAAACACCATATATTTT

D: -
J: TRBJ2-2
size: -
V: TRBV5-6
CDR3: CASSLGRAGELFF
DNA: TGTGCCAGCAGCTTGGGGCGGGCCGGGGAGCTGTTTTTT

D: -
J: TRBJ2-2
size: -
V: TRBV30
CDR3: CAWRIEPNTGELFF
DNA: TGTGCCTGGAGAATAGAGCCGAACACCGGGGAGCTGTTTTTT

D: -
J: TRBJ2-7
size: -
V: TRBV7-9
CDR3: CASSLRGRGGYEQYF
DNA: TGTGCCAGCAGCTTAAGAGGCAGGGGGGGCTACGAGCAGTACTTC

D: TRBD2
J: TRBJ2-5
size: -
V: TRBV3-1/TRBV3-2
CDR3: CASSQEVAGSQETQYF
DNA: TGTGCCAGCAGCCAAGAAGTAGCGGGGAGCCAAGAGACCCAGTACTTC

D: -
J: TRBJ1-5
size: -
V: TRBV4-3
CDR3: CASSQDPSNQPQHF
DNA: TGCGCCAGCAGCCAAGATCCTAGCAATCAGCCCCAGCATTTT

D: -
J: TRBJ1-6
size: -
V: TRBV7-9
CDR3: CASNRDHNSPLHF
DNA: TGTGCCAGCAACCGGGACCATAATTCACCCCTCCACTTT

D: -
J: TRBJ1-2
size: -
V: TRBV9
CDR3: CASSVEGTTNYGYTF
DNA: TGTGCCAGCAGCGTAGAGGGCACAACTAACTATGGCTACACCTTC

D: -
J: TRBJ2-3
size: few
V: TRBV19
CDR3: CASTPQVSTDTQYF
DNA: TGTGCCAGTACCCCTCAGGTTAGCACAGATACGCAGTATTTT

D: -
J: TRBJ1-1
size: once
V: TRBV9
CDR3: CASSPRSNTEAFF
DNA: TGTGCCAGCAGCCCCCGATCGAACACTGAAGCTTTCTTT

D: -
J: TRBJ1-2
size: few
V: TRBV5-8
CDR3: CASSYMGHPTSDYGYTF
DNA: TGTGCCAGCAGCTATATGGGACACCCAACCTCGGACTATGGCTACACCTTC

D: -
J: TRBJ1-1
size: -
V: TRBV7-9
CDR3: CASSPDRRTNTEAFF
DNA: TGTGCCAGCAGCCCTGACAGGAGGACGAACACTGAAGCTTTCTTT

D: TRBD2
J: TRBJ2-3
size: once
V: TRBV7-8
CDR3: CASSVSGTSVTDTQYF
DNA: TGTGCCAGCAGCGTCTCCGGGACTAGCGTCACAGATACGCAGTATTTT

D: -
J: TRBJ2-7
size: -
V: TRBV18
CDR3: CASSPRGAGYEQYF
DNA: TGTGCCAGCTCACCAAGGGGAGCTGGCTACGAGCAGTACTTC

D: -
J: TRBJ1-2
size: -
V: TRBV29-1
CDR3: CSVEIRTGYGYTF
DNA: TGCAGCGTTGAAATCAGGACGGGCTATGGCTACACCTTC

D: -
J: TRBJ1-2
size: -
V: TRBV6-2/TRBV6-3
CDR3: CASSHLGGDRGYTF
DNA: TGTGCCAGCAGCCACCTTGGGGGAGACCGAGGCTACACCTTC

D: TRBD1
J: TRBJ2-7
size: -
V: TRBV27
CDR3: CASSRQGSYEQYF
DNA: TGTGCCAGCAGTCGACAGGGGTCCTACGAGCAGTACTTC

D: TRBD1
J: TRBJ2-2
size: once
V: TRBV19
CDR3: CASAFPGQGRRRGNTGELFF
DNA: TGTGCCAGTGCCTTCCCGGGACAGGGGCGGCGACGGGGGAACACCGGGGAGCTGTTTTTT

D: -
J: TRBJ1-1
size: -
V: TRBV6-5
CDR3: CASSLTGQGTTEAFF
DNA: TGTGCCAGCAGTTTGACCGGGCAGGGGACGACTGAAGCTTTCTTT

D: -
J: TRBJ2-4
size: -
V: TRBV3-1/TRBV3-2
CDR3: CASSQGGYGRDIQYF
DNA: TGTGCCAGCAGCCAAGGGGGCTACGGCCGAGACATTCAGTACTTC

D: TRBD1
J: TRBJ2-3
size: -
V: TRBV19
CDR3: CASGQATDTQYF
DNA: TGTGCCAGTGGACAGGCCACAGATACGCAGTATTTT

D: -
J: TRBJ2-2
size: -
V: TRBV18
CDR3: CASSTAANTGELFF
DNA: TGTGCCAGCTCAACGGCCGCGAACACCGGGGAGCTGTTTTTT

D: -
J: TRBJ2-7
size: -
V: TRBV6-5
CDR3: CASKGAAYEQYF
DNA: TGTGCCAGCAAAGGGGCTGCCTACGAGCAGTACTTC

D: -
J: TRBJ1-2
size: -
V: TRBV19
CDR3: CASSIDYTGNYGYTF
DNA: TGTGCCAGTAGTATAGATTATACAGGGAACTATGGCTACACCTTC

D: -
J: TRBJ2-3
size: -
V: TRBV30
CDR3: CAWTRGRLGAAQYF
DNA: TGTGCCTGGACCCGAGGAAGACTAGGGGCGGCGCAGTATTTT

D: TRBD2
J: TRBJ2-3
size: -
V: TRBV5-1
CDR3: CASSLSGTSGTDTQYF
DNA: TGCGCCAGCAGCCTCTCCGGGACTAGCGGAACAGATACGCAGTATTTT

D: -
J: TRBJ2-3
size: -
V: TRBV3-1/TRBV3-2
CDR3: CASSAGARYTQYF
DNA: TGTGCCAGCTCGGCCGGGGCGAGATATACGCAGTATTTT

D: TRBD2
J: TRBJ2-3
size: -
V: TRBV27
CDR3: CASSFLAGGTDTQYF
DNA: TGTGCCAGCAGTTTCCTAGCGGGGGGCACCGATACGCAGTATTTT

D: -
J: TRBJ2-5
size: -
V: TRBV9
CDR3: CASSQGRESTQYF
DNA: TGTGCCAGCAGTCAGGGTCGCGAGAGTACCCAGTACTTC

D: -
J: TRBJ2-2
size: few
V: TRBV7-9
CDR3: CASSRSRVTGELFF
DNA: TGTGCCAGCAGCCGTAGCCGGGTCACCGGGGAGCTGTTTTTT

D: -
J: TRBJ1-5
size: few
V: TRBV6-1
CDR3: CASSDRHSDNQPQHF
DNA: TGTGCCAGCAGTGACCGACATTCGGACAATCAGCCCCAGCATTTT

D: TRBD1
J: TRBJ1-2
size: -
V: TRBV19
CDR3: CASSMGQGGSGYTF
DNA: TGTGCCAGTAGTATGGGACAGGGGGGGAGTGGCTACACCTTC

D: TRBD1
J: TRBJ1-2
size: -
V: TRBV6-1
CDR3: CASSEGGTEGAIRGYTF
DNA: TGTGCCAGCAGTGAAGGCGGGACGGAGGGGGCGATACGGGGCTACACCTTC

D: TRBD1
J: TRBJ1-5
size: -
V: TRBV29-1
CDR3: CSVAGGGNQPQHF
DNA: TGCAGCGTTGCAGGGGGCGGCAATCAGCCCCAGCATTTT

D: TRBD2
J: TRBJ2-3
size: -
V: TRBV5-1
CDR3: CASSPGRGDTDTQYF
DNA: TGCGCCAGCAGCCCGGGGCGGGGGGACACAGATACGCAGTATTTT

D: TRBD2
J: TRBJ2-1
size: -
V: TRBV18
CDR3: CASSPPSGRDYNEQFF
DNA: TGTGCCAGCTCACCCCCTAGCGGGAGGGATTACAATGAGCAGTTCTTC

D: -
J: TRBJ1-1
size: -
V: TRBV18
CDR3: CASSVGQNTEAFF
DNA: TGTGCCAGCTCAGTCGGACAGAACACTGAAGCTTTCTTT

D: -
J: TRBJ1-4
size: -
V: TRBV9
CDR3: CASSVEDSTWEKLFF
DNA: TGTGCCAGCAGCGTAGAAGACAGCACTTGGGAAAAACTGTTTTTT

D: TRBD1
J: TRBJ1-2
size: once
V: TRBV9
CDR3: CASSVAPTGGLGGYTF
DNA: TGTGCCAGCAGCGTCGCCCCTACAGGGGGGTTAGGGGGCTACACCTTC

D: -
J: TRBJ1-1
size: -
V: TRBV18
CDR3: CASSPSGGPEAFF
DNA: TGTGCCAGCTCACCATCGGGGGGCCCCGAAGCTTTCTTT